This T cell receptor beta chain originates from a study of blood T cell repertoires in COVID-19. The wider study: Samples of COVID-19 (acute and convalescent) were obtained from the United States, Italy and Spain. PBMCs, B-cell-depleted T cells, or T cells were the source of the cDNA or gDNA that made up the material.

Per the original data handling: It was from reference gene primer amplification that nucleated cell counts were estimated. This table comes from immunoSEQ multiplex PCR, and its TCRdb copy is limited to in-frame clones, with some not included. V, J and clone size are taken as reported in that table, and D and trimming were inferred from the DNA itself. The table records 20,000 to 30,000 clones, roughly four fifths of them present only once. During active infection, Seattle patients enrolled and were then monitored through disease. Losses at the gene ends were 4 bases for V and 9 bases for J; bases not matched to a gene: 7. CDR1 and CDR2 from the germline V gene are MNHEY and SMNVEV (reference sequence). The CDR3 consists of 15 residues.

Sequencing used peripheral blood. The chain carries TRBV27 and TRBJ1-6; 9 bases agree with TRBD1. This clonotype originated in a woman aged 70-85 years with COVID-19, enrolled during active disease. CDR3 sequence (DNA): TGTGCCAGCAGTTCCCGGACAGGGGAGCGTTCACCCCTCCACTTT. This translates into CASSSRTGERSPLHF.